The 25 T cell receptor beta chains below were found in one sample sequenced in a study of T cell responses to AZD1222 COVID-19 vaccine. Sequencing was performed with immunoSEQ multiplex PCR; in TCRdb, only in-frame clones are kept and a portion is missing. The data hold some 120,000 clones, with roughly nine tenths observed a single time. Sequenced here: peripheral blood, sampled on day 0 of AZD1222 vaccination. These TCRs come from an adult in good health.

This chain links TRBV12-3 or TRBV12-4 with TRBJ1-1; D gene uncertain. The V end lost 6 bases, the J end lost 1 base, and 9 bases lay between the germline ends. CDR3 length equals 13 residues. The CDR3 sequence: CASSLAGNTEAFF. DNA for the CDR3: TGTGCCAGCAGCCTGGCGGGGAACACTGAAGCTTTCTTT.

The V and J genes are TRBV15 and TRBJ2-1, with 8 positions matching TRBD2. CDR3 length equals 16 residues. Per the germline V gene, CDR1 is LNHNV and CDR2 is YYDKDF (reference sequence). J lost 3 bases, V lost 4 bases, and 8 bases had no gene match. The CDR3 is CATSKSSGRIYNEQFF. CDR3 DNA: TGTGCCACCAGCAAGTCCAGCGGGAGAATCTACAATGAGCAGTTCTTC.

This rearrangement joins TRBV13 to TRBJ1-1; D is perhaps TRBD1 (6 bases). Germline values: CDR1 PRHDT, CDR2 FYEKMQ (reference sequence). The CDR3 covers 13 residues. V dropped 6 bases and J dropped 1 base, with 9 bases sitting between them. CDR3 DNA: TGTGCCAGCAGTTTGGGACAGAACACTGAAGCTTTCTTT. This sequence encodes CASSLGQNTEAFF.

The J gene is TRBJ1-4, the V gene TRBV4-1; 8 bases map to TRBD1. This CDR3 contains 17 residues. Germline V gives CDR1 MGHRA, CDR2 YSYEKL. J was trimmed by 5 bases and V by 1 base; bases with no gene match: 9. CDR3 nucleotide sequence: TGCGCCAGCAGCCAAGGGCAGGGGGCGGTCCCGAATGAAAAACTGTTTTTT. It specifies CASSQGQGAVPNEKLFF.

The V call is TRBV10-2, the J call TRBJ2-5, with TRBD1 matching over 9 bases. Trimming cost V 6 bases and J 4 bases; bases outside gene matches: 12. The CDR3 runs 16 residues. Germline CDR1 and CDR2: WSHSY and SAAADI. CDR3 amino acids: CASRKGQGTSGETQYF. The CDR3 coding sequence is TGCGCCAGCAGGAAAGGACAGGGGACGTCCGGAGAGACCCAGTACTTC.

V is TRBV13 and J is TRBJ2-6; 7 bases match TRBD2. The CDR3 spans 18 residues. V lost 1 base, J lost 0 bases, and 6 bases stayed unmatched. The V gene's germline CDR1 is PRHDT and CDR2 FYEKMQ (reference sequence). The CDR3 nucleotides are TGTGCCAGCAGCTTAGAGCCGGGAGGACTCTCTGGGGCCAACGTCCTGACTTTC. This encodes CASSLEPGGLSGANVLTF.

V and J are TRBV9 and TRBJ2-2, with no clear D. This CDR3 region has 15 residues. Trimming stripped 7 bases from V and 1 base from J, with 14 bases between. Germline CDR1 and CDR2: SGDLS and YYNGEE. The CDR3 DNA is TGTGCCAGCGAGCCCAGGACCGGGAACACCGGGGAGCTGTTTTTT. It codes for CASEPRTGNTGELFF.

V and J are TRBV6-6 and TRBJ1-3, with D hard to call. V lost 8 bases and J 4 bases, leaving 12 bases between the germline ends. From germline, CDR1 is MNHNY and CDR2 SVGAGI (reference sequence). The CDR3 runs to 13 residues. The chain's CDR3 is CASLKSGGNTIYF. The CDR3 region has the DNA TGTGCCAGCCTGAAGTCGGGGGGAAACACCATATATTTT.

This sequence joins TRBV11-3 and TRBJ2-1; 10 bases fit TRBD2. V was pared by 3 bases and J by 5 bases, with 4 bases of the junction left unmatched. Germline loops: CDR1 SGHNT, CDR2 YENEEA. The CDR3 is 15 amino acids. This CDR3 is CASSFGLAAHNEQFF. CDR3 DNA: TGTGCCAGCAGCTTCGGACTAGCGGCTCACAATGAGCAGTTCTTC.

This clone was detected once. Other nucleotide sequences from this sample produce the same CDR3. CDR3 sequence (DNA): TGTGCCAGCTCACCCGGACAGAACTACGAGCAGTACTTC. It specifies CASSPGQNYEQYF. The chain employs TRBV18 and TRBJ2-7; weak D call: TRBD1 (6 bases). Germline CDR1 is KGHSH and CDR2 is LQKENI. This CDR3 region has 13 residues. The V and J ends lost 3 bases and 3 bases respectively, with 9 bases between them.

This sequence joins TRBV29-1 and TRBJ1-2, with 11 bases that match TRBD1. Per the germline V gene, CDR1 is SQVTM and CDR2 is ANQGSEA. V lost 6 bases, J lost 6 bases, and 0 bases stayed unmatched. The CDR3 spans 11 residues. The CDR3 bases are TGCAGCGTGGACAGGGGGCATGGCTACACCTTC. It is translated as CSVDRGHGYTF.

CDR3 nucleotide sequence: TGTGCCAGCAGCTTGACGATGGGACAGGGCCGGTCACCCCTCCACTTT. This translates into CASSLTMGQGRSPLHF. This chain uses TRBV7-8 with TRBJ1-6; 9 bases are a match to TRBD1. The germline CDR1 and CDR2 sequences are SGHVS and FQNEAQ. The CDR3 is 16 amino acids. The trim removed 3 bases at V and 10 bases at J, leaving 10 bases unmatched.

CDR3 bases: TGTGCCAGCAGCTTTAGGGGACAGGTGAACACTGAAGCTTTCTTT. Residues: CASSFRGQVNTEAFF. V is TRBV5-5 and J is TRBJ1-1; 8 positions agree with TRBD1. Losses at the gene ends were 2 bases for V and 0 bases for J; bases not matched to a gene: 3. The CDR3 covers 15 residues. Germline loops: CDR1 SGHKS, CDR2 YYEKEE (reference sequence).

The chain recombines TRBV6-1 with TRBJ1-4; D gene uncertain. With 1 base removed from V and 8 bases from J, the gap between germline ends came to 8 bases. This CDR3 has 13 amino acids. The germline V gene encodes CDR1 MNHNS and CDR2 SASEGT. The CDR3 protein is CASSEVVREKLFF. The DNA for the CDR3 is TGTGCCAGCAGTGAAGTAGTGAGGGAAAAACTGTTTTTT.

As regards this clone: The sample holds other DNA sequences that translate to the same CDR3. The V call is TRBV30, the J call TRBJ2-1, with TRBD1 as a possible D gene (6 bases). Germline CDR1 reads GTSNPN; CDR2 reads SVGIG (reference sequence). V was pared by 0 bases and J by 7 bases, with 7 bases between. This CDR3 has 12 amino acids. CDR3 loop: CAWSVRGNEQFF. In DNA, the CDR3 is TGTGCCTGGAGTGTAAGGGGGAATGAGCAGTTCTTC.

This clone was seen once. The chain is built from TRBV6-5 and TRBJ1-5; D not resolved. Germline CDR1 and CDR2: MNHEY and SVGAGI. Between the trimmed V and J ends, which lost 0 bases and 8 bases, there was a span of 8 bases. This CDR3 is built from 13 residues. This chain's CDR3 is CASSYSSREPQHF. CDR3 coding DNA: TGTGCCAGCAGTTACTCGAGCCGGGAGCCCCAGCATTTT.

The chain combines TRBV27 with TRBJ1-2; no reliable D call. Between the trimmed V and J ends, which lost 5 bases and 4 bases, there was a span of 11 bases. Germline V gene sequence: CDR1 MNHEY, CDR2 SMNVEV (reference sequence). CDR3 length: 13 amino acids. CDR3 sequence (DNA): TGTGCCAGCAGTCCCGGACTGAGCTATGGCTACACCTTC. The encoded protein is CASSPGLSYGYTF.

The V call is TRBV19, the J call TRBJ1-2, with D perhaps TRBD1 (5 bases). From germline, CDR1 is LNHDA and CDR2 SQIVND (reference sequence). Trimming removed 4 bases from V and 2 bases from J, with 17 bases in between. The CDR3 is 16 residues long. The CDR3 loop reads CASSTPGQLGNYGYTF. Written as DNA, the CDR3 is TGTGCCAGTAGTACCCCCGGACAATTGGGAAACTATGGCTACACCTTC.

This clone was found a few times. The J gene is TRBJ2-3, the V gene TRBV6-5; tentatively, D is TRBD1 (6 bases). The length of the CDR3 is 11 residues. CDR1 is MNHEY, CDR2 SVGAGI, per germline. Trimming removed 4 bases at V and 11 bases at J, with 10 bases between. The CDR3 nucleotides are TGTGCCAGCAGTTCCCCAGGGGAGCAGTATTTT. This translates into CASSSPGEQYF.

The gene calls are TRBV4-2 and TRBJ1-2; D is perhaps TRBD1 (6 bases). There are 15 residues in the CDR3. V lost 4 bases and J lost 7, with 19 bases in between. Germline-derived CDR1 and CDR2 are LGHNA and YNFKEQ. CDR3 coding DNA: TGTGCCAGCAGCCCCTCCGGGACATCGGCATCTGGCTACACCTTC. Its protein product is CASSPSGTSASGYTF.

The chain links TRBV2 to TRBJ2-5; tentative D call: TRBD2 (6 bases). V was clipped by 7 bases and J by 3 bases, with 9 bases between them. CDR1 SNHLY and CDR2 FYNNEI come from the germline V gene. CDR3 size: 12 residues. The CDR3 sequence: CASTLAEETQYF. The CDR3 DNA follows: TGTGCCAGCACCTTAGCGGAAGAGACCCAGTACTTC. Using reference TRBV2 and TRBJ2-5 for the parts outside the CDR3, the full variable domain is EPEVTQTPSHQVTQMGQEVILRCVPISNHLYFYWYRQILGQKVEFLVSFYNNEISEKSEIFDDQFSVERPDGSNFTLKIRSTKLEDSAMYFCASTLAEETQYFGPGTRLLVL.

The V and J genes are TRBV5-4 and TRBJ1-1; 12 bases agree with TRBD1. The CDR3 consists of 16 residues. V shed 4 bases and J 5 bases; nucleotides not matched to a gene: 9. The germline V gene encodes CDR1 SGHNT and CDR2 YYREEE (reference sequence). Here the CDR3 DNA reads TGTGCCAGCAGCCGAGGGACAGGGGGCTTGAGTACTGAAGCTTTCTTT. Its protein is CASSRGTGGLSTEAFF.

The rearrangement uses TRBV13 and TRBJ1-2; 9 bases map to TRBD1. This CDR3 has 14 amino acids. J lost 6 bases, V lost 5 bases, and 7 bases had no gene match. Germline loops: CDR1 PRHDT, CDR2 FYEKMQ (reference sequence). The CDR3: CASSPGTGPNGYTF. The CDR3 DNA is TGTGCCAGCAGCCCCGGGACAGGGCCGAATGGCTACACCTTC.

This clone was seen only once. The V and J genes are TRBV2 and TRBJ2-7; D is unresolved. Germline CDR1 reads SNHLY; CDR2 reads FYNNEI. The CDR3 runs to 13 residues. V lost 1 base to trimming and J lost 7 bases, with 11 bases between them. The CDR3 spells CASSEVGSGEQYF. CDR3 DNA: TGTGCCAGCAGTGAAGTGGGGTCCGGAGAGCAGTACTTC.

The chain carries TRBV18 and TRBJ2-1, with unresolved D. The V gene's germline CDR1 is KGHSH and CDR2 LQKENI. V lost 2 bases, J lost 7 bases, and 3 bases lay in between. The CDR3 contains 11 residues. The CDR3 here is CASSPGNEQFF. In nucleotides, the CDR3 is TGTGCCAGCTCACCAGGTAATGAGCAGTTCTTC.